The entry below describes one T cell receptor beta chain. Its antigen is undetermined. The primer mix had 60 Vbeta and 13 Jbeta primers. Original data processing: There were 80 million to 95 million unique TCR beta chains by a later count, and some 12 million of them were shared. Repertoires were generated with immunoSEQ multiplex PCR, while TCRdb's copy carries only in-frame clones and drops some. V and J calls and clone size come straight from that table; D and trimming were deduced from the DNA. The sample yields more than 100,000 clones, about 73% seen once. These data belong to a study of cytomegalovirus exposure and HLA in healthy donors. General study findings and limits: The study listed 164 cytomegalovirus-associated TCR beta chains. In a later analysis, several top co-occurrence clusters appeared linked to parvovirus B19, influenza, CMV and Epstein-Barr virus.

There are 14 residues in the CDR3. The V gene end was trimmed by 5 bases and the J gene end by 4 bases; junction bases not matched to a gene: 8. Germline V gene data show CDR1 as SGHNT and CDR2 as YYREEE (reference sequence). The chain employs TRBV5-4 and TRBJ2-5; 7 nucleotides align to TRBD1. The receptor's source is a woman aged 40 to 50 in good health and CMV-seropositive. The sample was PBMCs. The CDR3 sequence: CASSSKGGLETQYF. The DNA of the CDR3 is TGTGCCAGCAGTTCTAAAGGGGGCCTAGAGACCCAGTACTTC.